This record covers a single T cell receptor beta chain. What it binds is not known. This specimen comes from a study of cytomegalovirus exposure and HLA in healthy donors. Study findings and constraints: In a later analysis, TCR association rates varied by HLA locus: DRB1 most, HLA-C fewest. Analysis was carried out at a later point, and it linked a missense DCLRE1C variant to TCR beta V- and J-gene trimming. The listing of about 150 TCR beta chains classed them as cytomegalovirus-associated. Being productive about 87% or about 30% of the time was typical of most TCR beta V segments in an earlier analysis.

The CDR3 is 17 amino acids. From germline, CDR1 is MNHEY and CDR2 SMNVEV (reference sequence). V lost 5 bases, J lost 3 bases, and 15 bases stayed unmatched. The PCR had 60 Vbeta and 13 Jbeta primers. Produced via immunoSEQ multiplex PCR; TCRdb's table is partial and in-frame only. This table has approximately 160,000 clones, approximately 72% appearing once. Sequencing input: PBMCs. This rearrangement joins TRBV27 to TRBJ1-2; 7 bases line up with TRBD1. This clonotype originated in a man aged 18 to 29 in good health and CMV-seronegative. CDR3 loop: CASSLTGTADSYYGYTF. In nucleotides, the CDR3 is TGTGCCAGCAGTCTTACCGGGACAGCGGACTCATACTATGGCTACACCTTC.